This TCR beta chain stems from a study of blood T cell repertoires in COVID-19. Trimming left V 3 bases short and J 6 bases short, with 12 bases between. The CDR3 runs 14 residues. Germline V CDR1 and CDR2: KGHSH, LQKENI. Enrollees, roughly 18 to 95 years old, lived in 24 US areas. Here immunoSEQ multiplex PCR was the method, and the copy in TCRdb shows in-frame clones only, minus some. Of around 300,000 clones listed, 89% were seen once; the top ten hold approximately 1.5%. The sample taken for sequencing was PBMCs or T cells enriched from blood (not recorded which). This sequence was found in a woman aged 40 to 50 who had recovered from COVID-19. The rearrangement uses TRBV18 and TRBJ1-5; tentatively, D is TRBD1 (5 bases). CDR3 sequence (DNA): TGTGCCAGCTCACCGGTTGGGGGAGGTCAGCCCCAGCATTTT. Translation gives CASSPVGGGQPQHF.